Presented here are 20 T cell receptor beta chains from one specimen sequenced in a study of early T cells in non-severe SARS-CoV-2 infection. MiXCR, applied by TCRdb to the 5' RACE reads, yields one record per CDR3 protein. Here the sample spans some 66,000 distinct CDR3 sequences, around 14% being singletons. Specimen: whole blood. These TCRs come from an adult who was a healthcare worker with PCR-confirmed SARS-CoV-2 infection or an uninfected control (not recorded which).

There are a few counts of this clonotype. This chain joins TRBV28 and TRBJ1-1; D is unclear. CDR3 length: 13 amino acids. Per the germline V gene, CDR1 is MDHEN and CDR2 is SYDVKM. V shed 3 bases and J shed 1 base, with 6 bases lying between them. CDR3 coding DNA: TGTGCCAGCAGTTTTTATGGGAACACTGAAGCTTTCTTT. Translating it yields CASSFYGNTEAFF.

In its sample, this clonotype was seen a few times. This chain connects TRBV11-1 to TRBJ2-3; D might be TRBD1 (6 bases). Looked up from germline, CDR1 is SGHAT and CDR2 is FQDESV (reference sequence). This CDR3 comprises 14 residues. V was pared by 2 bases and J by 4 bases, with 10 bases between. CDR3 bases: TGTGCCAGCAGCTTACCGAGGGGGTCAGATACGCAGTATTTT. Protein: CASSLPRGSDTQYF.

CDR3 bases: TGTGCCAGCAGAGGGGAGAAGTGGAATGAGCAGTTCTTC. Translation: CASRGEKWNEQFF. The chain employs TRBV25-1 and TRBJ2-1; D could derive from TRBD1 or TRBD2 (5 bases each). V gave up 6 bases and J gave up 7 bases, with 13 bases separating them. The CDR3 is 13 amino acids. The germline V gene has CDR1 MGHDK and CDR2 SYGVNS.

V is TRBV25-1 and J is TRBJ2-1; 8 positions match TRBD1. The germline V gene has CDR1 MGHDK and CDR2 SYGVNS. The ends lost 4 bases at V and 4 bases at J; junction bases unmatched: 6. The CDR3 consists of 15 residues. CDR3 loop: CASSGQGRMYNEQFF. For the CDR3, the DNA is TGTGCCAGCAGTGGACAGGGGAGGATGTACAATGAGCAGTTCTTC.

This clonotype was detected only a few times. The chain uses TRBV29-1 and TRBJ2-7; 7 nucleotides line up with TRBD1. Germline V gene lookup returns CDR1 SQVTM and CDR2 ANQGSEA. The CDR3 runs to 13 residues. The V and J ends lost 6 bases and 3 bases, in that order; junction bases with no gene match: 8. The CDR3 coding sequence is TGCAGCGTAGGGGGCGGCAGGGGCTACGAGCAGTACTTC. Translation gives CSVGGGRGYEQYF.

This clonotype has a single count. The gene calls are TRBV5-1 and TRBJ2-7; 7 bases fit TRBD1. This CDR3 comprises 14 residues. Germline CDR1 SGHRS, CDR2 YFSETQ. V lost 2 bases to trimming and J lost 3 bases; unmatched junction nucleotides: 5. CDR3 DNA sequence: TGCGCCAGCAGCTTTCAGGGGGACGGCTACGAGCAGTACTTC. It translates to CASSFQGDGYEQYF.

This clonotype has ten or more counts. The CDR3 is CASSLAGGTDTQYF. CDR3 sequence (DNA): TGTGCCAGCAGCCTAGCGGGGGGGACAGATACGCAGTATTTT. This rearrangement joins TRBV5-4 to TRBJ2-3; 12 nucleotides align to TRBD2. Germline assignment: CDR1 SGHNT and CDR2 YYREEE (reference sequence). J was trimmed by 3 bases and V by 4 bases; bases with no gene match: 0. The CDR3 totals 14 residues.

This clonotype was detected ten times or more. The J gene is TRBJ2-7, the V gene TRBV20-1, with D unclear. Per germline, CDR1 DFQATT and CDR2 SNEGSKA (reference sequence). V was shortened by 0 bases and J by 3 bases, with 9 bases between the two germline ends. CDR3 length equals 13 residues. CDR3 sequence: CSARDKQNYEQYF. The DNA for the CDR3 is TGCAGTGCTAGAGATAAACAGAACTACGAGCAGTACTTC.

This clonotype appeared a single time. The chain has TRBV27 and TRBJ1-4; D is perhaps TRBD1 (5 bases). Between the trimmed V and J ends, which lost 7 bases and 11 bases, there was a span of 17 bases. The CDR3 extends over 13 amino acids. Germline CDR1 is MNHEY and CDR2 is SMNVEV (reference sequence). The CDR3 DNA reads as TGTGCCAGCATGGGGCAGGTGGGAGGTAAACTGTTTTTT. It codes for CASMGQVGGKLFF.

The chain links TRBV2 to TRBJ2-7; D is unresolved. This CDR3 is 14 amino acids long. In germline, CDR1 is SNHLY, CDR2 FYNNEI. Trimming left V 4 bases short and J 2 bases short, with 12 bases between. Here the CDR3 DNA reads TGTGCCAGCAGTGTTGACGGCCTTACCTACGAGCAGTACTTC. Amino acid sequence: CASSVDGLTYEQYF.

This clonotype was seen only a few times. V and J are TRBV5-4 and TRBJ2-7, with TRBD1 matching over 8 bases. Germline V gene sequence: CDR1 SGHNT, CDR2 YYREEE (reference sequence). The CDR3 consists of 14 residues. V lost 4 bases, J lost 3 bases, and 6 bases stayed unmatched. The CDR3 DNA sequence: TGTGCCAGCAGCCCGGGACAGGACTACTACGAGCAGTACTTC. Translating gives CASSPGQDYYEQYF.

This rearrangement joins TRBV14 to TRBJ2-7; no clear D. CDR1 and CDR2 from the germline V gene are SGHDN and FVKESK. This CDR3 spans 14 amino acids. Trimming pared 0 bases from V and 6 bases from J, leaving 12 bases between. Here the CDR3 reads CASSQDLIGREQYF. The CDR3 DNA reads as TGTGCCAGCAGCCAAGATCTAATAGGCCGCGAGCAGTACTTC.

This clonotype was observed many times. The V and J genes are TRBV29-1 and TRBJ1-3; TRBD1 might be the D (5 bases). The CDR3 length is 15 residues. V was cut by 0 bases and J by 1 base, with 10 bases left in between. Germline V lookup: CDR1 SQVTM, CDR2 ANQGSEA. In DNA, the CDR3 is TGCAGCGTTGAAGATCAGGCAGGGTCTGGAAACACCATATATTTT. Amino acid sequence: CSVEDQAGSGNTIYF.

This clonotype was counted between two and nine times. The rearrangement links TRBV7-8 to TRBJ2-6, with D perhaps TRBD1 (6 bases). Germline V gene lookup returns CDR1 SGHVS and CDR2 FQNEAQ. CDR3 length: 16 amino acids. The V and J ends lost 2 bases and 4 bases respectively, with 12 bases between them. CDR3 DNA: TGTGCCAGCAGCTTATTCACAGGGTCAGGGGCCAACGTCCTGACTTTC. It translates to CASSLFTGSGANVLTF.

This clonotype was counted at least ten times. The CDR3 DNA sequence: TGCAGCCTTCCGGGACAGGGAGGAACAGATACGCAGTATTTT. It specifies CSLPGQGGTDTQYF. The J gene is TRBJ2-3, the V gene TRBV29-1, with 9 bases fitting TRBD1. V trimming: 8 bases; J trimming: 3 bases; junction bases outside the gene matches: 9. This CDR3 contains 14 residues. CDR1 is SQVTM, CDR2 ANQGSEA, per germline.

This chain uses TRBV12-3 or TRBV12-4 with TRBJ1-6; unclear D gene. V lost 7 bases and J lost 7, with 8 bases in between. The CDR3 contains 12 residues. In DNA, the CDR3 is TGTGCCAGCAACACGGGGAATTCACCCCTCCACTTT. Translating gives CASNTGNSPLHF.

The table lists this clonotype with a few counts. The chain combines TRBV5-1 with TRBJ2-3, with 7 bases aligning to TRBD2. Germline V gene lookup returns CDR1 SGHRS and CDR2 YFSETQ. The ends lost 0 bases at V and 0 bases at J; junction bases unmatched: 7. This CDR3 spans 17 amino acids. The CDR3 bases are TGCGCCAGCAGCTTGGTAGCTAGCGGAGGGAGCACAGATACGCAGTATTTT. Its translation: CASSLVASGGSTDTQYF.

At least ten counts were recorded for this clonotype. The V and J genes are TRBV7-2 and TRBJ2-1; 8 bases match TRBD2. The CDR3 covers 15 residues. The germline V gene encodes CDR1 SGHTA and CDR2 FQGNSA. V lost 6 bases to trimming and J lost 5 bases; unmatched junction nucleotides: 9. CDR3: CASSLTGGQNNEQFF. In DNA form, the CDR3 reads TGTGCCAGCAGTCTAACGGGAGGGCAGAACAATGAGCAGTTCTTC.

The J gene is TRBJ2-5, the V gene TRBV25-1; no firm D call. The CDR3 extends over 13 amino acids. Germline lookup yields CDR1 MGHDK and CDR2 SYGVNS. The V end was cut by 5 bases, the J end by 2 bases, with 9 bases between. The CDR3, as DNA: TGTGCCAGCAGTACCCAGAATCAAGAGACCCAGTACTTC. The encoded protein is CASSTQNQETQYF.

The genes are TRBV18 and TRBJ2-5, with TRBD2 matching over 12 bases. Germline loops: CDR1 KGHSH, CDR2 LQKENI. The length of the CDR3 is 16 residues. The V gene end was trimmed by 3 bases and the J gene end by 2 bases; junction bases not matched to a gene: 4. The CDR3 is CASSPGLAGQQETQYF. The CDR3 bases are TGTGCCAGCTCACCTGGACTAGCGGGACAGCAAGAGACCCAGTACTTC.